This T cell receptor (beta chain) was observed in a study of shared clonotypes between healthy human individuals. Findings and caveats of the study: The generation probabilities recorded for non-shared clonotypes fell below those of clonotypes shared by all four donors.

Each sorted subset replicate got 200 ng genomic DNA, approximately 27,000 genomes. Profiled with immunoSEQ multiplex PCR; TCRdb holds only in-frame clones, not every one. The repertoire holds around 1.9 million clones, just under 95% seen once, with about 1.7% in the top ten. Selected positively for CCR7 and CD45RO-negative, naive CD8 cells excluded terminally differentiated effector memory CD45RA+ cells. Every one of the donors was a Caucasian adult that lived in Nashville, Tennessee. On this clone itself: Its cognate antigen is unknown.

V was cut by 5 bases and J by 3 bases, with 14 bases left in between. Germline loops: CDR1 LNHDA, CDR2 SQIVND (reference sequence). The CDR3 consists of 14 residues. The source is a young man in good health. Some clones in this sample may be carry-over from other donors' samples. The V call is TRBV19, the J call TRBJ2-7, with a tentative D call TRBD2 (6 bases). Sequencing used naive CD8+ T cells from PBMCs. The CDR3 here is CASSPRGLIYEQYF. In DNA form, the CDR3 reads TGTGCCAGTAGTCCCCGGGGACTGATCTACGAGCAGTACTTC. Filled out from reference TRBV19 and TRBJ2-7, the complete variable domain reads DGGITQSPKYLFRKEGQNVTLSCEQNLNHDAMYWYRQDPGQGLRLIYYSQIVNDFQKGDIAEGYSVSREKKESFPLTVTSAQKNPTAFYLCASSPRGLIYEQYFGPGTRLTVT.